The clone carrying this T cell receptor (beta chain) has only a few counts. The CDR3 loop spans 13 amino acids. Germline V gene sequence: CDR1 SGHTA, CDR2 FQGTGA. V was trimmed by 4 bases and J by 4 bases, leaving 7 bases between them. PCR amplification relied on 60 Vbeta primers (plus 13 Jbeta primers). Using immunoSEQ multiplex PCR, the repertoire was profiled, and TCRdb retains in-frame clones only, with some absent. The sample comprises about 200,000 clones, around 73% of which are singletons, and just under 3% rests with the top ten. The data were taken from a study of cytomegalovirus exposure and HLA in healthy donors. Donors were nominally healthy when sampled, though unrecorded immune exposures were likely.

The material sequenced was PBMCs. This receptor was identified in a woman younger than 45 in good health and CMV-seronegative. V is TRBV7-3 and J is TRBJ2-2; the D is unclear. CDR3 loop: CASSSVSTGELFF. CDR3 DNA: TGTGCCAGCAGCTCAGTCTCCACCGGGGAGCTGTTTTTT.